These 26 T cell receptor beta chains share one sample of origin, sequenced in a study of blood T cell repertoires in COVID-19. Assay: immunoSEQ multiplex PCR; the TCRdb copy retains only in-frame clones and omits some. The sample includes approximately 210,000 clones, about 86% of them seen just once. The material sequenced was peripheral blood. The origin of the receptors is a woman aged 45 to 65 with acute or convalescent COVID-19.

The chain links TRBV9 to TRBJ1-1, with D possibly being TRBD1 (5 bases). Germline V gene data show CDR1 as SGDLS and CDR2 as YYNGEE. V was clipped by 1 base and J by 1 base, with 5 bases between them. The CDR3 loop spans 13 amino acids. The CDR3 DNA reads TGTGCCAGCAGCGTAAGGGGGAACACTGAAGCTTTCTTT. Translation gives CASSVRGNTEAFF.

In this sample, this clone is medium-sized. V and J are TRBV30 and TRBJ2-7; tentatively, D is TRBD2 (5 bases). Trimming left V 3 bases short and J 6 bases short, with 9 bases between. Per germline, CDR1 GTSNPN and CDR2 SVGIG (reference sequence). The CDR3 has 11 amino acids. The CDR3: CAWSWGAEQYF. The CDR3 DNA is TGTGCCTGGAGCTGGGGAGCCGAGCAGTACTTC.

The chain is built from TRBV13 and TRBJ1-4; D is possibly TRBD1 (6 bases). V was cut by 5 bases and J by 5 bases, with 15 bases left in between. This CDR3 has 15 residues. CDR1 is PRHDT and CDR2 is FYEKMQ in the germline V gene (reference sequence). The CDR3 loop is CASSRGGRGNEKLFF. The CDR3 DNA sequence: TGTGCCAGCAGCAGGGGGGGCAGGGGAAATGAAAAACTGTTTTTT.

The CDR3 region has the DNA TGTGCCATCAGTGGAAACAGGGGGCTAGAGAATGGCTACACCTTC. Protein sequence: CAISGNRGLENGYTF. The chain has TRBV10-3 and TRBJ1-2, with TRBD1 matching 9 bases. In germline, CDR1 is ENHRY, CDR2 SYGVKD. V shed 4 bases and J 6 bases; nucleotides not matched to a gene: 9. CDR3 length: 15 residues.

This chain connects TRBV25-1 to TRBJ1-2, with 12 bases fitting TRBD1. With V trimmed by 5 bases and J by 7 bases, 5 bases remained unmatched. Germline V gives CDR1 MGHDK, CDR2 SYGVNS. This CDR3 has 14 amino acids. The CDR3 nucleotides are TGTGCCAGCAGTCAGTTGGGACAGGGGGCTGGCTACACCTTC. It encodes CASSQLGQGAGYTF.

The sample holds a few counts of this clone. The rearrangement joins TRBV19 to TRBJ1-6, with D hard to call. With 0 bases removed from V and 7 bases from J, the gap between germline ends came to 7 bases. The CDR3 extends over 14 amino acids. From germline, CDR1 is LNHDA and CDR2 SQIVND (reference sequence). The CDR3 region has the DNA TGTGCCAGTAGTATAGAGGCCGGGAATTCACCCCTCCACTTT. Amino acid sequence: CASSIEAGNSPLHF.

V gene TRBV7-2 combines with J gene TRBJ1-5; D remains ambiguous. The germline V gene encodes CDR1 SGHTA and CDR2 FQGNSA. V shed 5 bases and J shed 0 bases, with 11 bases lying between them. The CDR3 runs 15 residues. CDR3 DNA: TGTGCCAGCAGCGCGGGGATGAATAGCAATCAGCCCCAGCATTTT. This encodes CASSAGMNSNQPQHF.

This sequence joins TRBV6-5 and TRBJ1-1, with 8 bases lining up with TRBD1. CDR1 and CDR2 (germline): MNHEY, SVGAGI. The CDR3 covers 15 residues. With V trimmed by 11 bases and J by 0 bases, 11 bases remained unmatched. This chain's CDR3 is CAGHRGTAMNTEAFF. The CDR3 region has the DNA TGTGCCGGACACAGGGGGACAGCAATGAACACTGAAGCTTTCTTT.

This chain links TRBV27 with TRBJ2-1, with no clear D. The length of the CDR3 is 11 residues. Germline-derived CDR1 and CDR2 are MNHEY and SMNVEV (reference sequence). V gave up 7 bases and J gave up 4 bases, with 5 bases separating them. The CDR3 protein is CASTFYNEQFF. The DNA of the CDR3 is TGTGCCAGCACCTTTTACAATGAGCAGTTCTTC.

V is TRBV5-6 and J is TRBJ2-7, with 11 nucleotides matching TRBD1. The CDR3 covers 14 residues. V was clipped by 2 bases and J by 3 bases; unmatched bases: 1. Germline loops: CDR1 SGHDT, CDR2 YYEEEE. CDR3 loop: CASSFGTGGYEQYF. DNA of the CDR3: TGTGCCAGCAGCTTCGGGACAGGGGGCTACGAGCAGTACTTC.

CDR3 residues: CASSQDGLAGNPYYEQYF. DNA for the CDR3: TGTGCCAGCAGCCAAGATGGGCTAGCGGGAAACCCTTACTACGAGCAGTACTTC. The J gene is TRBJ2-7, the V gene TRBV4-2, with 9 bases fitting TRBD2. Germline V CDR1 and CDR2: LGHNA, YNFKEQ. The CDR3 length is 18 residues. J gave up 3 bases and V 0 bases, and 12 bases lay outside the gene matches.

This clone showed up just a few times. The CDR3 DNA sequence: TGTGCCAGCAGCCCAACAACGGGACAGGGAATGAGTGGCTACACCTTC. It encodes CASSPTTGQGMSGYTF. This chain links TRBV3-1 (or the pseudogene TRBV3-2) with TRBJ1-2; 9 bases match TRBD1. V was pared by 4 bases and J by 7 bases, with 13 bases of the junction left unmatched. In germline, CDR1 is LGHDT, CDR2 YNNKEL (reference sequence). This CDR3 is 16 amino acids long.

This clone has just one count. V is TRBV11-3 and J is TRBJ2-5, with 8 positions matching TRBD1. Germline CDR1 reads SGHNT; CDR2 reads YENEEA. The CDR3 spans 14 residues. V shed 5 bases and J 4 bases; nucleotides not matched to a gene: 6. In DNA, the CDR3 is TGTGCCAGCAGCCCGCGGACAGGGATAGAGACCCAGTACTTC. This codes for CASSPRTGIETQYF.

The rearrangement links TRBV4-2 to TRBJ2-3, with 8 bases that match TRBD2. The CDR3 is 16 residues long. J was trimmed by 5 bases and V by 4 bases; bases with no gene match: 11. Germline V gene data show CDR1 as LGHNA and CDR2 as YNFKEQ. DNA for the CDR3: TGTGCCAGCAGCCCGCAGGACAGCGGGAGAGGAGATACGCAGTATTTT. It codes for CASSPQDSGRGDTQYF.

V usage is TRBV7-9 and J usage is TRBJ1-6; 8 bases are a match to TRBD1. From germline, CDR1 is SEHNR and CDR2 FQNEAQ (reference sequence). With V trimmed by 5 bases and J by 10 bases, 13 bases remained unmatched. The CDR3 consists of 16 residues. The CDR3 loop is CASSRYWTGRKSPLHF. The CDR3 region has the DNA TGTGCCAGCAGCCGCTATTGGACAGGGAGAAAATCACCCCTCCACTTT.

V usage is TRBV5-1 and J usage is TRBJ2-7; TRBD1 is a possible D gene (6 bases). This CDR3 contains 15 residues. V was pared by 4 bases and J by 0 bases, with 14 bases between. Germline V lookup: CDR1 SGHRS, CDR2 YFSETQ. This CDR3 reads CASSQGDTFSYEQYF. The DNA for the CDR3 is TGCGCCAGCAGCCAAGGGGACACCTTCTCCTACGAGCAGTACTTC.

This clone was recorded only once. DNA for the CDR3: TGCGCCAGCAGCCCCACCGCGGGAGCGCAAGAGACCCAGTACTTC. Amino acids: CASSPTAGAQETQYF. The rearrangement uses TRBV5-1 and TRBJ2-5; 7 bases are shared with TRBD2. Unmatched junction bases numbered 8, after V lost 4 bases and J lost 2 bases. This CDR3 is 15 amino acids long. Germline-derived CDR1 and CDR2 are SGHRS and YFSETQ. Complete variable domain (other parts from reference TRBV5-1 and TRBJ2-5): KAGVTQTPRYLIKTRGQQVTLSCSPISGHRSVSWYQQTPGQGLQFLFEYFSETQRNKGNFPGRFSGRQFSNSRSEMNVSTLELGDSALYLCASSPTAGAQETQYFGPGTRLLVL.

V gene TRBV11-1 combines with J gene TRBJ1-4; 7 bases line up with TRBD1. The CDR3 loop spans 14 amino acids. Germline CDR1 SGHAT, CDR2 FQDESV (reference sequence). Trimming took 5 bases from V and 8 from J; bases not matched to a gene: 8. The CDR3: CASSLQQGKEKLFF. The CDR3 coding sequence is TGTGCCAGCAGCCTTCAACAGGGGAAGGAAAAACTGTTTTTT.

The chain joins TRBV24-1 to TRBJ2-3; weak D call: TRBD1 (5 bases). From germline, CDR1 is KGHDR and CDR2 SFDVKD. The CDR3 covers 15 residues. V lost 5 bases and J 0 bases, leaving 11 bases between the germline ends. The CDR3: CATSATGRSTDTQYF. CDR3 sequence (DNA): TGTGCCACCAGTGCCACAGGCCGTAGCACAGATACGCAGTATTTT.

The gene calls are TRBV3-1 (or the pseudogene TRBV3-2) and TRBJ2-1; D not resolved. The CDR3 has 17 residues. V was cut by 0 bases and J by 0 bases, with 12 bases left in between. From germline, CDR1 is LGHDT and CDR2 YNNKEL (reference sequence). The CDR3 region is CASSQEILLSSYNEQFF. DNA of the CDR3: TGTGCCAGCAGCCAAGAGATCTTACTGAGCTCCTACAATGAGCAGTTCTTC.

CDR3 sequence: CASSLMDSRLNTEAFF. DNA for the CDR3: TGCGCCAGCAGCTTGATGGACAGTAGATTGAACACTGAAGCTTTCTTT. The V and J genes are TRBV5-1 and TRBJ1-1, with a tentative D call TRBD1 (6 bases). Trimming took 1 base from V and 0 from J, leaving 13 bases between them. Looked up from germline, CDR1 is SGHRS and CDR2 is YFSETQ. CDR3 length equals 16 residues.

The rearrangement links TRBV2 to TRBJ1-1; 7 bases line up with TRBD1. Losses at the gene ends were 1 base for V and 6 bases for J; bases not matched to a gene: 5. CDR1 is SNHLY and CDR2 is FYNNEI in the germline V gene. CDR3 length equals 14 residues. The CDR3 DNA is TGTGCCAGCAGTGAAGAGTTTCAGGGGGCTGAAGCTTTCTTT. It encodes CASSEEFQGAEAFF.

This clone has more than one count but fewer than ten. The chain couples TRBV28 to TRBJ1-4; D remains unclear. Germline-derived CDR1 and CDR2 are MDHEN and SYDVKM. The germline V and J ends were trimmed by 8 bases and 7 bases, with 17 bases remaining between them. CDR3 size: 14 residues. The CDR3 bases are TGTGCCAGCCTCGGAGGAAGGACGGGTGAAAAACTGTTTTTT. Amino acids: CASLGGRTGEKLFF.

This chain's CDR3 is CASSRDRRSQETQYF. CDR3 nucleotide sequence: TGTGCCAGCAGTCGGGACAGGAGATCCCAAGAGACCCAGTACTTC. The rearrangement uses TRBV6-5 and TRBJ2-5; the match to TRBD1 covers 8 bases. V dropped 5 bases and J dropped 1; count of bases not matched to a gene: 6. CDR1 is MNHEY and CDR2 is SVGAGI in the germline V gene. The CDR3 runs 15 residues.

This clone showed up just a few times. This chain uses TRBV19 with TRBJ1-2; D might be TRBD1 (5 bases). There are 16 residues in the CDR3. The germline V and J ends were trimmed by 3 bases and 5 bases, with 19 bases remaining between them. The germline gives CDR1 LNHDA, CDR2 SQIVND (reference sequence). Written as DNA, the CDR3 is TGTGCCAGTAGTATCGCACCGGGGACTTCTTTGTATGGCTACACCTTC. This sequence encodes CASSIAPGTSLYGYTF.

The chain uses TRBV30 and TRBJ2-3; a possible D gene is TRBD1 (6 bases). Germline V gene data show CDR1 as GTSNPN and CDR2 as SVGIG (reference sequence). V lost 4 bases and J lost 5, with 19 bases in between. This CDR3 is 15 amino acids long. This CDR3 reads CAWTRDNPKRDTQYF. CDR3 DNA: TGTGCCTGGACCCGGGACAACCCGAAGCGAGATACGCAGTATTTT.